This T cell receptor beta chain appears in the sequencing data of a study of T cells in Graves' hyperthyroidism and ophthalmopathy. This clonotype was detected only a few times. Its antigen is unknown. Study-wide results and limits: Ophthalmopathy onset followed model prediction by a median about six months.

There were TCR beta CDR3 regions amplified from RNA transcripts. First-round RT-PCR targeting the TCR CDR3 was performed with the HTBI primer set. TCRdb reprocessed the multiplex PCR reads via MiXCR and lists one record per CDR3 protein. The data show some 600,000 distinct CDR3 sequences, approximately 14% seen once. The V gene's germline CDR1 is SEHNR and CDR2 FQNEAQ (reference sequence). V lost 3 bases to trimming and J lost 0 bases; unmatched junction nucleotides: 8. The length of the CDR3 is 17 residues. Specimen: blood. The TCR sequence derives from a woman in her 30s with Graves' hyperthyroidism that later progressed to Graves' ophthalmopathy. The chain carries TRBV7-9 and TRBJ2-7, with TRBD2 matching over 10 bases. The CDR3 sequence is CASSFSTSGLASYEQYF. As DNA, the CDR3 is TGTGCCAGCAGCTTTTCGACTAGCGGGCTCGCCTCCTACGAGCAGTACTTC.